The 12 T cell receptor beta chains below come from one sample, sequenced in a study of shared clonotypes between healthy human individuals. The protocol was immunoSEQ multiplex PCR, while the TCRdb copy is restricted to in-frame clones and leaves out a portion. Of around 2,000,000 clones in the sample, roughly 96% were seen once. The sequencing sample was made of naive CD4+ T cells sorted from blood. Subset meaning: CD45RA+ positively selected. These receptors were collected from a man aged 18 to 35 in good health.

V usage is TRBV10-2 and J usage is TRBJ2-5, with D perhaps given as TRBD1 or TRBD2 (6 bases each). CDR1 WSHSY and CDR2 SAAADI come from the germline V gene. The CDR3 is 14 residues long. V lost 6 bases and J 5 bases, leaving 16 bases between the germline ends. The CDR3 sequence: CASSSQGGGETQYF. CDR3 DNA sequence: TGCGCCAGCAGCTCACAGGGTGGAGGGGAGACCCAGTACTTC.

The chain links TRBV5-1 to TRBJ2-1; the D gene is possibly TRBD2 (5 bases). The CDR3 is made up of 15 amino acids. With 3 bases removed from V and 0 bases from J, the gap between germline ends came to 10 bases. Germline lookup yields CDR1 SGHRS and CDR2 YFSETQ. The CDR3 loop is CASSSERSSYNEQFF. CDR3 DNA: TGCGCCAGCAGCTCCGAGCGGTCCTCCTACAATGAGCAGTTCTTC.

The chain uses TRBV7-8 and TRBJ1-5; a weak D match, TRBD1 (5 bases). CDR1 and CDR2 (germline): SGHVS, FQNEAQ. The CDR3 extends over 15 amino acids. The V end was cut by 5 bases, the J end by 3 bases, with 14 bases between. The CDR3 sequence is CASSPSWGVNQPQHF. The CDR3 region has the DNA TGTGCCAGCAGCCCCAGTTGGGGCGTCAATCAGCCCCAGCATTTT.

The chain recombines TRBV9 with TRBJ1-3, with D hard to call. There are 15 residues in the CDR3. Trimming stripped 2 bases from V and 0 bases from J, with 9 bases between. CDR1 and CDR2 (germline): SGDLS, YYNGEE. CDR3 loop: CASSVRIGSGNTIYF. CDR3 nucleotides: TGTGCCAGCAGCGTCCGCATTGGCTCTGGAAACACCATATATTTT.

Concerning this clone: Its ends do not fully match the called genes, so a read error is possible. The CDR3 loop is CASSPWNLLASGNTIYF. In DNA form, the CDR3 reads TGTGCTAGCAGCCCATGGAACCTATTAGCCTCTGGAAACACCATATATTTT. J is TRBJ1-3 and V is TRBV7-7, with D uncertain. This CDR3 is built from 17 residues. From germline, CDR1 is SSHAT and CDR2 FNYEAQ (reference sequence).

The chain uses TRBV9 and TRBJ1-3; D is ambiguous. V shed 4 bases and J shed 4 bases, with 18 bases lying between them. CDR1 and CDR2 from the germline V gene are SGDLS and YYNGEE. The CDR3 has 16 residues. CDR3 in amino acids: CASSFQTIPSGNTIYF. The CDR3 DNA reads as TGTGCCAGCAGCTTCCAGACAATCCCCTCCGGAAACACCATATATTTT. Variable domain in full (rest from reference TRBV9 and TRBJ1-3): DSGVTQTPKHLITATGQRVTLRCSPRSGDLSVYWYQQSLDQGLQFLIQYYNGEERAKGNILERFSAQQFPDLHSELNLSSLELGDSALYFCASSFQTIPSGNTIYFGEGSWLTVV.

The chain has TRBV4-1 and TRBJ2-7; 9 bases align to TRBD1. V was clipped by 0 bases and J by 5 bases; unmatched bases: 5. CDR1 and CDR2 (germline): MGHRA, YSYEKL. This CDR3 is built from 15 residues. This chain's CDR3 is CASSQEGTGRHEQYF. The CDR3 DNA follows: TGCGCCAGCAGCCAAGAAGGGACAGGGCGCCACGAGCAGTACTTC.

V usage is TRBV30 and J usage is TRBJ2-2; maybe TRBD2 (6 bases). The ends were cut back, 5 bases at V and 7 bases at J, with 14 bases in the middle. The CDR3 runs to 13 residues. Germline CDR1 reads GTSNPN; CDR2 reads SVGIG (reference sequence). CDR3 sequence reads: CAWLRGLGGELFF. The CDR3 DNA sequence: TGTGCCTGGTTGCGGGGCCTGGGCGGGGAGCTGTTTTTT.

The rearrangement links TRBV28 to TRBJ1-2; D gene uncertain. The CDR3 has 12 amino acids. Trimming took off 7 bases at V and 8 bases at J, with 14 bases between the two ends. In germline, CDR1 is MDHEN, CDR2 SYDVKM. CDR3 nucleotides: TGTGCCAGCATGTTACGAGGGTTCGGCTACACCTTC. Amino acid sequence: CASMLRGFGYTF.

The CDR3 nucleotides read TGCGCCAGCAGCTTGGCGACTAGCGGGAGGGCCAATGAGCAGTTCTTC. This gives the protein CASSLATSGRANEQFF. The chain joins TRBV5-1 to TRBJ2-1, with 14 bases fitting TRBD2. CDR1 is SGHRS and CDR2 is YFSETQ in the germline V gene. This CDR3 region has 16 residues. The V segment lost 0 bases and the J segment 6 bases; nucleotides outside the gene matches: 2.

As concerns this clone: Other DNA sequences within the sample encode an identical CDR3. The genes are TRBV10-3 and TRBJ2-5; D unresolved. Trimming stripped 0 bases from V and 5 bases from J, with 7 bases between. The length of the CDR3 is 13 residues. Germline lookup yields CDR1 ENHRY and CDR2 SYGVKD. The CDR3 protein is CAISESEVETQYF. The CDR3 nucleotides read TGTGCCATCAGTGAGTCCGAGGTTGAGACCCAGTACTTC.

The V gene is TRBV11-2, the J gene TRBJ2-5, with D possibly being TRBD1 or TRBD2 (5 bases each). The V gene lost 7 bases and the J gene lost 8 bases, with 14 bases spanning the gap. This CDR3 is built from 12 residues. Germline values: CDR1 SGHAT, CDR2 FQNNGV. The CDR3 loop is CASTTGTSTQYF. In DNA, the CDR3 is TGTGCCAGCACCACTGGGACGAGTACCCAGTACTTC. Looking up the rest from reference TRBV11-2 and TRBJ2-5 gives the full variable domain: EAGVAQSPRYKIIEKRQSVAFWCNPISGHATLYWYQQILGQGPKLLIQFQNNGVVDDSQLPKDRFSAERLKGVDSTLKIQPAKLEDSAVYLCASTTGTSTQYFGPGTRLLVL.